The present entry profiles one T cell receptor beta chain with its context. Its antigen is unknown. The sample belongs to a study of lymphopenia after photon versus proton radiotherapy. Study-wide findings and caveats: Photon-treated patients lost naive T cells and TCR diversity; proton-treated stayed stable.

Assay: immunoSEQ multiplex PCR; the TCRdb copy retains only in-frame clones and omits some. The sample lists approximately 50,000 clones, around 80% seen once, with just under 30% in the top ten. V dropped 4 bases and J dropped 4 bases, with 23 bases sitting between them. CDR3 length equals 18 residues. The germline CDR1 and CDR2 sequences are MDHEN and SYDVKM. This TCR came from a man between 45 and 60 years old with gastric cancer. Sample: peripheral blood, taken from a patient treated with photon-based radiotherapy. V and J are TRBV28 and TRBJ1-3; D is unresolved. Here the CDR3 reads CASSSAGRVGYQGNTIYF. The CDR3 region has the DNA TGTGCCAGCAGTTCCGCGGGCCGGGTGGGGTATCAAGGAAACACCATATATTTT.